These T cell receptor beta chains were read from a single sample in a study of OX40 agonist ivuxolimab in advanced cancers. This table comes from immunoSEQ multiplex PCR, and its TCRdb copy is limited to in-frame clones, with some not included. The data contain approximately 81,000 clones, roughly 80% of them singletons. Sequenced material: CD4+ or CD8+ T cells sorted from blood, taken in a trial of the OX40 agonist ivuxolimab. The receptors come from an adult with an advanced solid tumor such as melanoma, head and neck, liver or kidney cancer. Each CDR3 is given with its conserved first and last residue.

v_call,j_call,cdr3_aa
TRBV6-5,TRBJ2-7,CASSLLAGGAEQYF
TRBV9,TRBJ2-3,CASSPGLAGGYVTDTQYF
TRBV7-2,TRBJ2-1,CASSFLDGNNEQFF
TRBV6-4,TRBJ1-2,CASSFDRDANYGYTF
TRBV28,TRBJ2-7,CASRPTSGGSYEQYF
TRBV9,TRBJ1-2,CASSAQEDRPGYTF
TRBV7-2,TRBJ1-2,CASTPGGGGGYTF
TRBV7-2,TRBJ2-7,CASSLPTTSASSYEQYF
TRBV6-5,TRBJ2-1,CASRDLGLYNEQFF
TRBV5-1,TRBJ2-1,CASSLDASSYNEQFF
TRBV7-6,TRBJ1-1,CASSEQGGNTEAFF